These 10 T cell receptor beta chains were all obtained from the same sample, sequenced in a study of identical twins. A single record per CDR3 protein comes from TCRdb applying MiXCR to the 5' RACE reads. Of 450,000 to 650,000 distinct CDR3 sequences detected, 7.5% to 10% appear once; the ten largest clones hold 2.5% to 3%. These data were also reused for a study on yellow fever vaccine responses in identical twins.

The source material was PBMCs. The receptor set was obtained from a woman under 30 in good health.

This clonotype came up a few times. V is TRBV2 and J is TRBJ2-6, with 8 bases fitting TRBD1. The V gene's germline CDR1 is SNHLY and CDR2 FYNNEI. Trimming cost V 6 bases and J 0 bases; bases outside gene matches: 7. The CDR3 contains 17 residues. CDR3 bases: TGTGCCAGCAGGGACCGGGACAGGACCTCTGGGGCCAACGTCCTGACTTTC. Its protein product is CASRDRDRTSGANVLTF.

This clonotype was seen repeatedly, ten times or more. The chain carries TRBV29-1 and TRBJ1-3; D ambiguous. The germline V and J ends were trimmed by 7 bases and 7 bases, with 14 bases remaining between them. In germline, CDR1 is SQVTM, CDR2 ANQGSEA. CDR3 length: 12 residues. The CDR3 DNA sequence: TGCAGCGCCCAGGCTGGGAGTAACACCATATATTTT. It specifies CSAQAGSNTIYF.

The sample holds many counts of this clonotype. The V call is TRBV5-1, the J call TRBJ1-3, with TRBD1 identical over 8 bases. Losses at the gene ends were 0 bases for V and 3 bases for J; bases not matched to a gene: 5. Germline V gene data show CDR1 as SGHRS and CDR2 as YFSETQ. The CDR3 is 16 amino acids. The CDR3 DNA reads TGCGCCAGCAGCTTGGCCAGACAGGGGAATGGAAACACCATATATTTT. This codes for CASSLARQGNGNTIYF.

The table lists this clonotype with a few counts. The rearrangement links TRBV7-2 to TRBJ2-7, with D perhaps matching TRBD2 (6 bases). The CDR3 has 14 amino acids. Trimming cost V 5 bases and J 6 bases, with 17 bases left between them. Germline assignment: CDR1 SGHTA and CDR2 FQGNSA. In DNA form, the CDR3 reads TGTGCCAGCAGCATAGGTCCCGGGGGAATCGAGCAGTACTTC. The encoded protein is CASSIGPGGIEQYF.

This clonotype was detected ten times or more. The chain uses TRBV9 and TRBJ2-3; 8 bases agree with TRBD1. J lost 5 bases, V lost 3 bases, and 14 bases had no gene match. The CDR3 consists of 17 residues. Germline V gene lookup returns CDR1 SGDLS and CDR2 YYNGEE. CDR3 nucleotides: TGTGCCAGCAGCGGACAGAGACAGGGGAGGTTTAGAGATACGCAGTATTTT. It encodes CASSGQRQGRFRDTQYF. Full variable domain (outside the CDR3, taken from reference TRBV9 and TRBJ2-3): DSGVTQTPKHLITATGQRVTLRCSPRSGDLSVYWYQQSLDQGLQFLIQYYNGEERAKGNILERFSAQQFPDLHSELNLSSLELGDSALYFCASSGQRQGRFRDTQYFGPGTRLTVL.

DNA of the CDR3: TGTGCCAGCAGTTTTGAGTTTGGAGGAGGAAATTACGAGCAGTACTTC. This translates into CASSFEFGGGNYEQYF. The chain is built from TRBV12-3 or TRBV12-4 and TRBJ2-7; tentative D call: TRBD2 (5 bases). The CDR3 spans 16 residues. Trimming removed 3 bases from V and 4 bases from J, with 19 bases in between.

This clonotype was observed many times. The chain uses TRBV20-1 and TRBJ1-4, with TRBD1 as a possible D gene (6 bases). Germline values: CDR1 DFQATT, CDR2 SNEGSKA (reference sequence). The CDR3 runs 14 residues. Trimming cost V 5 bases and J 7 bases, with 17 bases left between them. The CDR3 DNA reads as TGCAGTGCTTCCGAGGGGGACCCGGCTGAAAAACTGTTTTTT. It is translated as CSASEGDPAEKLFF.

This clonotype showed up just a few times. V usage is TRBV10-1 and J usage is TRBJ2-2; the D is unclear. Trimming took off 1 base at V and 1 base at J, with 16 bases between the two ends. This CDR3 region has 18 residues. Germline V gene sequence: CDR1 WNHNN, CDR2 SYGVQD (reference sequence). CDR3: CASSELGRTQLNTGELFF. For the CDR3, the DNA is TGCGCCAGCAGTGAGTTGGGCAGGACCCAGTTGAACACCGGGGAGCTGTTTTTT.

In its sample, this clonotype was seen many times. This chain joins TRBV27 and TRBJ1-1, with 7 bases that match TRBD1. Germline V lookup: CDR1 MNHEY, CDR2 SMNVEV (reference sequence). V lost 5 bases and J lost 5; bases outside the gene matches: 8. This CDR3 has 14 residues. In nucleotides, the CDR3 is TGTGCCAGCAGTATCACAGGGGATTGGACTGAAGCTTTCTTT. Its protein is CASSITGDWTEAFF.

The chain has TRBV6-1 and TRBJ2-6, with D possibly being TRBD2 (5 bases). CDR1 MNHNS and CDR2 SASEGT come from the germline V gene. The V end lost 10 bases, the J end lost 0 bases, and 13 bases lay between the germline ends. This CDR3 contains 15 residues. The CDR3 reads CATLSGYSGANVLTF. CDR3 nucleotide sequence: TGTGCCACCTTAAGCGGCTACTCTGGGGCCAACGTCCTGACTTTC.